This T cell receptor beta chain comes out of a study of blood T cells in healthy people across ages. Notes on the study in general: One million T cells yielded diversity estimates that were considered underestimates. TCR beta diversity correlated strongly with naive T cell percentage.

Concerning this clonotype: Antigen unknown. The junction differs from germline at one of its ends, possibly a read error.

The authors ran a second PCR of 7 to 11 cycles using a sample-barcoded 5' primer and a J-beta primer mix. Every individual sample yielded 2.5 million or more paired-end reads (each containing CDR3). TCRdb reprocessed the 5' RACE reads via MiXCR and lists one record per CDR3 protein. Of fewer than 1.5 million distinct CDR3 sequences in the sample, approximately 38% are singletons; the top ten hold 7.9%. Germline values: CDR1 LGHDT, CDR2 YNNKEL (reference sequence). The CDR3 runs to 16 residues. PBMCs were isolated at a quantity of at least 6 million per sample. The chain couples TRBV3-1 to TRBJ2-7; the D gene is possibly TRBD2 (6 bases). This clonotype originated in a young woman in good health. What was sequenced was blood. The CDR3 sequence is CANSQGMVAAPYEQYF. In nucleotides, the CDR3 is TGTGCCAACAGCCAAGGAATGGTAGCGGCCCCCTACGAGCAGTACTTC.